This T cell receptor beta chain originates from a study of T cells in Graves' hyperthyroidism and ophthalmopathy. Study observations and caveats: The majority of expanded thyroid clonotypes above 0.001 also appeared in blood.

Amplification targeted TCR beta CDR3 regions from RNA transcripts. The HTBI set primed first-round TCR CDR3 RT-PCR. TCRdb ran MiXCR on the multiplex PCR reads and lists one entry per CDR3 protein. Among around 210,000 distinct CDR3 sequences listed, less than 20% were seen once. Trimming removed 3 bases from V and 1 base from J, with 13 bases in between. Germline assignment: CDR1 MNHNS and CDR2 SASEGT. The CDR3 loop spans 16 amino acids. On this clonotype itself: What it recognizes is unknown.

The receptor comes from a woman aged 45-65 years with Graves' hyperthyroidism. The chain employs TRBV6-1 and TRBJ1-3, with unresolved D. Specimen: blood. CDR3: CASSDLRYPSGNTIYF. CDR3 DNA: TGTGCCAGCAGTGACCTAAGGTATCCATCTGGAAACACCATATATTTT.